This is a list of T cell receptor beta chains from one sample in a study of sequential checkpoint blockade in melanoma. Measured with immunoSEQ multiplex PCR; TCRdb has only the in-frame clones, and not every one. Seen here are around 3,900 clones, approximately 24% observed once, and the top ten hold 15% to 20%. Sequenced here: tumor tissue (inferred from file names), sampled from a patient given nivolumab and ipilimumab in sequence. The source is a human donor with melanoma. Both conserved end residues are part of each CDR3. Each record gives: V gene, CDR3 protein.

TRBV11-3 CASSFPTVNSGNTIYF
TRBV19 CASSKVGYQPQHF
TRBV19 CASSIGAAVSYEQYF
TRBV6-8 CASNSALGPHYGYTF
TRBV11-3 CASRGGSTNEKLFF
TRBV7-2 CASSLGEGSEAFF
TRBV11-3 CASSPTVGGTGELFF
TRBV19 CASSRDGSFYGYTF
TRBV19 CASSWTSRETQYF
TRBV6-1 CASSEAMGSAINNEQFF
TRBV15 CATSRLAGADTQYF
TRBV6-8 CASSDWEIQPQHF
TRBV6-8 CASSAVGGTMNTEAFF
TRBV19 CASSVPGLTNQPQHF
TRBV9 CASSVTGGGTDTQYF
TRBV6-9 CASSWGGYTEAFF
TRBV6-7 CASSVDRAKYF
TRBV18 CASSDPGTHGRNTEAFF
TRBV9 CASSVGPTETQYF
TRBV6-8 CAIQGHKGQPQHF
TRBV19 CASSMGDSAASGANVLTF
TRBV5-1 CASSTGTVPNEQFF
TRBV5-1 CASSTSGGALETQYF
TRBV30 CAWKKRRDRGKEKLFF
TRBV30 CAWRRYSNQPQHF
TRBV6-8 CASSYGGVEAFF
TRBV9 CASSVGRGGLVDTQYF
TRBV23-1 CASSFARSDTQYF
TRBV11-3 CASSLGQGGTEAFF
TRBV6-8 CASSGSAGGEQYF
TRBV5-1 CASSSGRSGYEQYF
TRBV11-3 CASSLGRGTDTQYF
TRBV11-3 CASSQSQGASGNTIYF
TRBV9 CASSVEGLGRDTGELFF
TRBV12-5 CASGWDGVRPLHF
TRBV12-5 CASGTGNQPQHF
TRBV11-3 CASSPRGGFNTGELFF
TRBV9 CASSVGASWTQGQRNYGYTF
TRBV11-3 CASSLESASYEQYF
TRBV11-3 CASSLGAGEAEQYF
TRBV11-3 CASSLGETRRQETQYF
TRBV6-8 CASSPRAQSSYEQYF
TRBV7-5 CASSLVVEGPYGYTF
TRBV23-1 CASSLVVWDEQYF
TRBV2 CASSDRGGQDTQYF
TRBV6-1 CASSEGRVMNTIYF
TRBV11-3 CASSLGQGLYEQYF
TRBV2 CASSQGGAGETQYF
TRBV11-3 CASSSVVAGESQFF
TRBV6-8 CASSYSPLGLNSGNTIYF
TRBV6-8 CASSYERRGKLFF
TRBV6-8 CASTRDNTEAFF
TRBV6-8 CASQRETYEQYF
TRBV15 CATSRDIVGAGAFF